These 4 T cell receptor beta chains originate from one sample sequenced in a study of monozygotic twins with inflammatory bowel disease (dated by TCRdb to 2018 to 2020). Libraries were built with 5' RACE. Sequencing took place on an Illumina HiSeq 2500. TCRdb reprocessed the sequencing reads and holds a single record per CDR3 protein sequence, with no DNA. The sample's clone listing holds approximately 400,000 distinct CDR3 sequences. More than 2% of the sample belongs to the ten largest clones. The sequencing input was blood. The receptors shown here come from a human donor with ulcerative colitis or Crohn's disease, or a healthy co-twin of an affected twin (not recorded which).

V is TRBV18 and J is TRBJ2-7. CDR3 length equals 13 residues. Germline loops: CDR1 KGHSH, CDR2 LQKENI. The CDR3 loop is CASRKTESYEQYF.

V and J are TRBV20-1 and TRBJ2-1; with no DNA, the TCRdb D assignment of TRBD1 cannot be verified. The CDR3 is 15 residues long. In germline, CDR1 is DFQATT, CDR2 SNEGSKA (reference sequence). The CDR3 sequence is CSARAGDRRHNEQFF.

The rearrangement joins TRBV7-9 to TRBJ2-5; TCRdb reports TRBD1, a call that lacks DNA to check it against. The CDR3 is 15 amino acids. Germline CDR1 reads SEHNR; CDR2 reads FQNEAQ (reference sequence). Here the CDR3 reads CASSPPRQGAETQYF.

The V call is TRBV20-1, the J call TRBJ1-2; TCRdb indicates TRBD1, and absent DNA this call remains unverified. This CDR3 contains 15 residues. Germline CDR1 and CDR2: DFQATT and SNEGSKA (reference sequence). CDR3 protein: CSAREPGQGANGYTF.